This is a list of T cell receptor beta chains from one sample in a study of control samples from healthy donors and cancer patients. Assay used: immunoSEQ multiplex PCR; TCRdb lists only in-frame clones, some missing. There are about 26,000 clones in the sample; approximately 78% occur only once, and around 23% lies in the top ten. The material sequenced was PBMCs. These receptors were taken from a man in his 60s with colorectal cancer. Each CDR3 is given with its conserved first and last residue. The D gene is left open where the match is weak. Not all rows give a size; the values are once, few, many and, for expanded clones, a class.

d_call	cdr3_length	v_call	clone_size	j_call	cdr3_aa	cdr3_nt
NA	16	TRBV14	NA	TRBJ1-2	CASSQLQDPANYGYTF	TGTGCCAGCAGCCAGCTCCAGGACCCCGCTAACTATGGCTACACCTTC
NA	14	TRBV2	NA	TRBJ1-1	CASMRGRPLTEAFF	TGTGCCAGCATGCGAGGGCGCCCCCTGACTGAAGCTTTCTTT
NA	13	TRBV2	once	TRBJ2-5	CASSDRTEETQYF	TGTGCCAGCAGTGACAGGACGGAAGAGACCCAGTACTTC
NA	14	TRBV4-2	NA	TRBJ1-6	CASSQEWGDSPLHF	TGTGCCAGCAGCCAAGAGTGGGGGGATTCACCCCTCCACTTT
NA	12	TRBV12-3/TRBV12-4	NA	TRBJ1-2	CASSLEGYGYTF	TGTGCCAGCAGCCTAGAGGGGTATGGCTACACCTTC
NA	14	TRBV4-1	NA	TRBJ1-5	CASSQEVSNQPQHF	TGCGCCAGCAGCCAGGAAGTGAGCAATCAGCCCCAGCATTTT
NA	16	TRBV6-5	once	TRBJ2-6	CASSYNMDSGANVLTF	TGTGCCAGCAGTTATAACATGGACTCTGGGGCCAACGTCCTGACTTTC
TRBD1	13	TRBV11-3	NA	TRBJ2-1	CASSFNRGDEQFF	TGTGCCAGCAGCTTCAACAGGGGCGATGAGCAGTTCTTC
NA	14	TRBV25-1	NA	TRBJ1-1	CASSEMDSYTEAFF	TGTGCCAGCAGTGAAATGGACAGCTACACTGAAGCTTTCTTT
NA	15	TRBV6-2/TRBV6-3	NA	TRBJ1-5	CASSYSISRSQPQHF	TGTGCCAGCAGTTACTCGATTTCTAGGAGTCAGCCCCAGCATTTT
NA	13	TRBV11-2	NA	TRBJ2-1	CASSPRPRDEQFF	TGTGCCAGCAGCCCTCGCCCTAGGGATGAGCAGTTCTTC
TRBD2	19	TRBV14	NA	TRBJ2-1	CASSQDWGDASGPYNEQFF	TGTGCCAGCAGCCAAGATTGGGGTGACGCTAGCGGGCCTTACAATGAGCAGTTCTTC
NA	14	TRBV19	NA	TRBJ1-1	CASSMREMNTEAFF	TGTGCCAGTAGTATGCGGGAGATGAACACTGAAGCTTTCTTT
NA	16	TRBV5-1	few	TRBJ1-2	CASSLDPGSPNYGYTF	TGCGCCAGCAGCTTGGACCCCGGCAGCCCTAACTATGGCTACACCTTC
NA	11	TRBV2	once	TRBJ2-3	CASSEGETQYF	TGTGCCAGCAGTGAGGGGGAAACGCAGTATTTT
NA	12	TRBV9	NA	TRBJ1-2	CASSATGSGYTF	TGTGCCAGCAGCGCAACAGGGTCTGGCTACACCTTC
NA	12	TRBV7-9	NA	TRBJ1-1	CASSDVGTEAFF	TGTGCCAGCAGCGATGTTGGGACTGAAGCTTTCTTT
NA	14	TRBV10-2	NA	TRBJ2-6	CASRDISGANVLTF	TGCGCCAGCAGGGACATCTCTGGGGCCAACGTCCTGACTTTC
NA	14	TRBV2	NA	TRBJ1-5	CASSVFWGNQPQHF	TGTGCCAGCAGCGTCTTCTGGGGCAATCAGCCCCAGCATTTT
NA	10	TRBV2	NA	TRBJ1-1	CARGGPEAFF	TGTGCCAGGGGGGGGCCTGAAGCTTTCTTT
TRBD2	16	TRBV9	NA	TRBJ2-7	CASSVESGGSSYEQYF	TGTGCCAGCAGCGTAGAAAGCGGGGGGTCGTCCTACGAGCAGTACTTC
TRBD1	18	TRBV27	NA	TRBJ2-1	CASSLRIRDRGAYNEQFF	TGTGCCAGCAGTTTACGAATACGGGACAGGGGGGCCTACAATGAGCAGTTCTTC
NA	15	TRBV3-1/TRBV3-2	NA	TRBJ2-2	CASSRGGGGAGELFF	TGTGCCAGCAGTCGCGGGGGCGGGGGAGCCGGGGAGCTGTTTTTT
TRBD1	15	TRBV24-1	NA	TRBJ2-3	CATSEGTGGGNTQYF	TGTGCCACCAGTGAGGGGACAGGGGGAGGGAATACGCAGTATTTT
NA	16	TRBV4-3	medium-sized	TRBJ1-1	CASSQERRLMNTEAFF	TGCGCCAGCAGCCAAGAAAGACGGTTGATGAACACTGAAGCTTTCTTT
NA	14	TRBV4-3	once	TRBJ1-1	CASSQDQGDLEAFF	TGCGCCAGCAGCCAAGATCAAGGGGACCTTGAAGCTTTCTTT
NA	14	TRBV3-1/TRBV3-2	NA	TRBJ1-1	CASSQELGLGEAFF	TGTGCCAGCAGCCAAGAACTGGGGTTAGGTGAAGCTTTCTTT
NA	12	TRBV2	NA	TRBJ1-2	CALPGTYYGYTF	TGTGCCCTCCCTGGGACCTACTATGGCTACACCTTC
NA	11	TRBV11-2	NA	TRBJ1-1	CASSLKGSAFF	TGTGCCAGCAGCTTAAAGGGTTCGGCTTTCTTT
NA	11	TRBV20-1	NA	TRBJ1-2	CSAKQTAGYTF	TGCAGTGCTAAACAGACCGCTGGCTACACCTTC
NA	13	TRBV5-1	NA	TRBJ1-2	CASSFAGVVGYTF	TGCGCCAGCAGCTTTGCAGGGGTGGTTGGCTACACCTTC
TRBD2	15	TRBV4-1	NA	TRBJ2-1	CASSAVRSGKVEQFF	TGCGCCAGCAGCGCGGTCCGAAGCGGGAAGGTGGAGCAGTTCTTC
TRBD1	14	TRBV6-1	few	TRBJ1-5	CASSETGRNQPQHF	TGTGCCAGCAGTGAGACAGGGAGGAACCAGCCCCAGCATTTT
TRBD1	16	TRBV6-6	NA	TRBJ1-6	CASSGGVDRGDRDLHF	TGTGCCAGCTCTGGGGGCGTGGACAGGGGGGATCGAGACCTCCACTTT
NA	14	TRBV6-5	NA	TRBJ1-2	CASSLLGPGDGYTF	TGTGCCAGCAGCTTACTAGGGCCTGGGGATGGCTACACCTTC
NA	13	TRBV5-1	NA	TRBJ2-6	CASSLSGANVLTF	TGCGCCAGCAGCCTCTCTGGGGCCAACGTCCTGACTTTC
NA	11	TRBV6-6	NA	TRBJ2-7	CASSILYEQYF	TGTGCCAGCAGCATATTGTACGAGCAGTACTTC
TRBD1	16	TRBV24-1	NA	TRBJ2-3	CATSGTGGRFTDTQYF	TGTGCCACCAGTGGAACAGGGGGCAGGTTCACAGATACGCAGTATTTT
TRBD1	14	TRBV27	NA	TRBJ1-5	CASSPDRFNQPQHF	TGTGCCAGCAGCCCGGACAGGTTCAATCAGCCCCAGCATTTT
NA	13	TRBV10-1	NA	TRBJ2-3	CASSDNAWDTQYF	TGCGCCAGCAGTGATAACGCGTGGGATACGCAGTATTTT
TRBD1	11	TRBV20-1	NA	TRBJ1-4	CSAPWTGKLFF	TGCAGTGCTCCGTGGACAGGAAAACTGTTTTTT
TRBD1	15	TRBV10-3	NA	TRBJ1-1	CAIRGGQGLLTEAFF	TGTGCCATCAGGGGAGGACAGGGCTTGTTAACTGAAGCTTTCTTT
TRBD2	16	TRBV19	NA	TRBJ2-2	CASSTGTSSGAGELFF	TGTGCCAGTAGTACAGGGACTAGTTCGGGCGCCGGGGAGCTGTTTTTT
NA	13	TRBV3-1/TRBV3-2	NA	TRBJ2-3	CASSQNLPDTQYF	TGTGCCAGCAGCCAAAATTTACCTGATACGCAGTATTTT
NA	14	TRBV5-1	NA	TRBJ1-1	CASSLGQSDAEAFF	TGCGCCAGCAGCTTGGGACAAAGTGACGCTGAAGCTTTCTTT
NA	15	TRBV4-3	once	TRBJ2-3	CASSQKRGSTDTQYF	TGCGCCAGCAGCCAAAAGAGGGGGAGCACAGATACGCAGTATTTT
TRBD1	20	TRBV15	NA	TRBJ2-6	CATSRGVGTGPFSGANVLTF	TGTGCCACCAGCAGAGGTGTCGGGACAGGTCCCTTCTCTGGGGCCAACGTCCTGACTTTC
NA	14	TRBV27	NA	TRBJ1-5	CASSFSGDNQPQHF	TGTGCCAGCAGTTTCTCAGGGGACAATCAGCCCCAGCATTTT
TRBD1	15	TRBV5-4	NA	TRBJ1-3	CASSLRDSSGNTIYF	TGTGCCAGCAGCTTGCGGGACAGTTCTGGAAACACCATATATTTT
NA	14	TRBV4-1	NA	TRBJ2-1	CASSQESGRNEQFF	TGCGCCAGCAGTCAAGAAAGCGGCCGAAATGAGCAGTTCTTC
NA	12	TRBV12-3/TRBV12-4	NA	TRBJ1-2	CASTTLTPGYTF	TGTGCCAGCACTACACTGACCCCTGGCTACACCTTC
NA	13	TRBV6-5	few	TRBJ1-1	CAIGRGLEIEAFF	TGTGCCATCGGGAGGGGATTAGAGATTGAAGCTTTCTTT
NA	15	TRBV6-2/TRBV6-3	NA	TRBJ2-1	CASSRWTDGPNEQFF	TGTGCCAGCAGTCGTTGGACAGATGGTCCCAATGAGCAGTTCTTC
NA	18	TRBV6-2/TRBV6-3	NA	TRBJ2-2	CASSYSFDRGIDNGELFF	TGTGCCAGCAGTTACTCGTTTGATCGGGGGATAGACAACGGGGAGCTGTTTTTT
TRBD2	16	TRBV9	once	TRBJ2-3	CASSVASGGSADTQYF	TGTGCCAGCAGCGTAGCATCGGGGGGATCAGCAGATACGCAGTATTTT
NA	14	TRBV29-1	once	TRBJ2-2	CSVLGQGLTGELFF	TGCAGCGTTTTAGGTCAGGGCCTCACCGGGGAGCTGTTTTTT
TRBD2	15	TRBV6-6	NA	TRBJ2-1	CASSYGTSGGNEQFF	TGTGCCAGCAGTTACGGGACTAGCGGGGGGAATGAGCAGTTCTTC